This T cell receptor (beta chain) was recovered during a study of Ad26.COV2.S vaccination and SARS-CoV-2 variants (dated by TCRdb to 2020 to 2023). Regarding the research as a whole: Sequencing of the TCRbeta repertoire served to evaluate the specificity and breadth of SARS-CoV-2-reactive T cell receptors following Ad26.COV2.S vaccination. A total of around 32 samples were included in the TCR-sequenced set, comprising roughly 19 Ad26.COV2.S vaccine recipients, 5 placebo recipients and 8 SARS-CoV-2 convalescent individuals. Here is what the overall study found, with its caveats: It was noted by the authors that total T cell responses may have been underestimated by the TCR breadth and depth analyses. Spike-specific TCR breadth was higher in Ad26.COV2.S recipients than in placebo recipients (P = 0.0014). Vaccine and placebo recipients had comparable non-spike TCR breadth, which fits with the vaccine containing only spike. Substantial breadth of spike-specific CD8+ and CD4+ T cell responses was reported after vaccination.

Reading the label with the study, this specimen's time point is: individuals recovered from natural SARS-CoV-2 infection. TCRbeta CDR3 regions were sequenced with the immunoSEQ Assay. After extraction, genomic DNA underwent amplification by bias-controlled multiplex PCR, followed by high-throughput sequencing. As for the authors' bioinformatics: To quantify the absolute abundance of every unique TCRbeta CDR3 region, sequences were collapsed and filtered. Usable DNA was measured by amplifying reference genes present in all nucleated cells, and TCRbeta template counts were normalized to that usable DNA to estimate T cell fraction. Repertoire TCRs were annotated as SARS-CoV-2-specific by exact matching of V gene, CDR3 amino acid sequence and J gene to a known reactive TCR set. The reference SARS-CoV-2 TCR set was obtained from MIRA and was filtered for enrichment in COVID-19-positive ImmuneCODE repertoires, whereby public or cross-reactive TCRs were removed. Drawing on the MIRA antigens, annotated TCRs were analysed further at the level of specific ORF or position within ORF. Breadth was defined as annotated unique rearrangements over total unique productive rearrangements; depth was the summed frequency of those rearrangements. Two-sided Wilcoxon rank-sum tests were applied when comparing TCR breadth between groups. TCRdb re-hosts the immuneACCESS table, in-frame sequences only. Its copies lack some clones; in the studies checked, an unresolved V gene accounts for under half of them, and the cause for the rest is not known. V and J calls and clone size are as listed in that table; D and trimming were resolved from the DNA. The sample table shows over 110,000 clones, and 86% are seen once. The ten largest clones capture approximately 5% of the sample.

About this clone: Its target antigen remains unknown. The input lacks base qualities; no much larger clone sits a single base away.

The sample here was peripheral blood, taken after recovery from COVID-19. This receptor was obtained from a human donor who had recovered from COVID-19.

At the DNA level, the sequence is TGTGCCAGCAGCTTAGACCCTGGGACAGGGGGTACCGGGGAGCTGTTTTTT. Protein translation: CASSLDPGTGGTGELFF. The chain joins TRBV7-9 to TRBJ2-2, with 11 middle bases fitting TRBD1. There are 17 amino acids in the CDR3, from cysteine to phenylalanine inclusive. Of all the DNA, just the CDR3 is kept, 51 bases in frame from base 1. The germline V gene (reference sequence) sets CDR1 to SEHNR and CDR2 to FQNEAQ. Germline trimming amounts to 1 base on V and 5 bases on J, with 6 as the count of junction bases outside the gene matches.